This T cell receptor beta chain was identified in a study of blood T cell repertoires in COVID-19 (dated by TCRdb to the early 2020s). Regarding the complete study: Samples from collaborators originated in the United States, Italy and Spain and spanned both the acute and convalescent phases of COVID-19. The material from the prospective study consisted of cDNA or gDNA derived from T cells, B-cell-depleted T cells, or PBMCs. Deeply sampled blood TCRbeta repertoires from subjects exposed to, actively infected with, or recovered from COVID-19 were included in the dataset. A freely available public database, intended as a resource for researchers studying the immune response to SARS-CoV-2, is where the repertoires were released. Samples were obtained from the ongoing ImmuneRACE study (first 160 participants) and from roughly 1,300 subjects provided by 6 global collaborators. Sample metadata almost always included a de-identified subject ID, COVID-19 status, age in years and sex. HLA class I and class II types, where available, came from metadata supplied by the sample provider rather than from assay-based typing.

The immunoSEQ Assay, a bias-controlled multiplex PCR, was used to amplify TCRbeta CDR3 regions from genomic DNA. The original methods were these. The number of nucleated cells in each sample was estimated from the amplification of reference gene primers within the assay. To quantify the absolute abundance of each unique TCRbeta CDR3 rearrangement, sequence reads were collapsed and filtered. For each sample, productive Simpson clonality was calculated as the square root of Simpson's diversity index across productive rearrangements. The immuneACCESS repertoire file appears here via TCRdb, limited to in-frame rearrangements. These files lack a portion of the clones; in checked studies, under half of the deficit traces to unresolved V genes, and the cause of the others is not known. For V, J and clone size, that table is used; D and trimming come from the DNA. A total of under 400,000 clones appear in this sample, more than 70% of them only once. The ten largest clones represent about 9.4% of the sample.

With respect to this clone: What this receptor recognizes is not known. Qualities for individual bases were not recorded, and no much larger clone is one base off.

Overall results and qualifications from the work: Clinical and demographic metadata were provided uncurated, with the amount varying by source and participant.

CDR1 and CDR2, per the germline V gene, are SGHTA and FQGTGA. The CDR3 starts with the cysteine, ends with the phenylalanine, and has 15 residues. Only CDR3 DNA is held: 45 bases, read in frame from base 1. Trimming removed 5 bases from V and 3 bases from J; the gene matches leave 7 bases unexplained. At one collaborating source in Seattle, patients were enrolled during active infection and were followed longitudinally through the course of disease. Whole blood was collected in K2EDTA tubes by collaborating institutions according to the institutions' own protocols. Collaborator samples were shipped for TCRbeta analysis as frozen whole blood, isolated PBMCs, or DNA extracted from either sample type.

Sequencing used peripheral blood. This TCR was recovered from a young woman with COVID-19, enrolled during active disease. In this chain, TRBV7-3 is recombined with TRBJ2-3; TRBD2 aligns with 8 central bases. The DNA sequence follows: TGTGCCAGCAGCCCCAGCGGGAGAGGGACAGATACGCAGTATTTT. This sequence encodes CASSPSGRGTDTQYF.